This T cell receptor (beta chain) was documented in a study of long-term antiretroviral therapy in people with HIV. The overall study: Earliest sampling preceded the 2015 immediate-ART recommendation by about a decade.

Each sample contained roughly 0.9-10 million cryopreserved PBMC, thawed before DNA extraction. Note on this clone: What it binds is unknown.

Study-wide points: Controls had broader CDR3 length ranges than HIV repertoires did.

Version v3.0 of the immunoSEQ assay ran at survey level. Clones were read by immunoSEQ multiplex PCR, and TCRdb kept only the in-frame ones, dropping some. The sample holds approximately 9,400 clones; about three quarters are singletons and the top ten take 20% to 30%. The origin of this receptor is a man aged 40-55 years with HIV. The sequences come from unsorted PBMCs, collected 0.6 years before starting antiretroviral therapy.

The CDR3 here is CASSLAGGRDEQFF. The CDR3, as DNA: TGCGCCAGCAGCTTGGCCGGGGGGCGGGATGAGCAGTTCTTC. This rearrangement joins TRBV5-1 to TRBJ2-1; D might be TRBD2 (7 bases). V was shortened by 0 bases and J by 8 bases, with 12 bases between the two germline ends. The CDR3 sequence is 14 residues long. Germline V gene sequence: CDR1 SGHRS, CDR2 YFSETQ.